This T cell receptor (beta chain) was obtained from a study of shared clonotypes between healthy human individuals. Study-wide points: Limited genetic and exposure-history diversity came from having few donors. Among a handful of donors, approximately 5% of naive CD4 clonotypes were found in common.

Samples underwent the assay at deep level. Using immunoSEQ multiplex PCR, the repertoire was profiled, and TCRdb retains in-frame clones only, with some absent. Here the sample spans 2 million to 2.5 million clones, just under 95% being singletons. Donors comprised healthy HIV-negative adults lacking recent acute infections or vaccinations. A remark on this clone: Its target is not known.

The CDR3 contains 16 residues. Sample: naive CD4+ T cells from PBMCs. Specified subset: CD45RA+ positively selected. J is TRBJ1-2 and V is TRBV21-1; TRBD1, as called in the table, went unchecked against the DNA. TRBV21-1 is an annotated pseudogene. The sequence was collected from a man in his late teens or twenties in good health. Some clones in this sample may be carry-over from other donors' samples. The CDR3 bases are TGTGCCAGCAGGGCCGCAGGGGGCGCGGAGTACTATGGCTACACCTTC. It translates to CASRAAGGAEYYGYTF.